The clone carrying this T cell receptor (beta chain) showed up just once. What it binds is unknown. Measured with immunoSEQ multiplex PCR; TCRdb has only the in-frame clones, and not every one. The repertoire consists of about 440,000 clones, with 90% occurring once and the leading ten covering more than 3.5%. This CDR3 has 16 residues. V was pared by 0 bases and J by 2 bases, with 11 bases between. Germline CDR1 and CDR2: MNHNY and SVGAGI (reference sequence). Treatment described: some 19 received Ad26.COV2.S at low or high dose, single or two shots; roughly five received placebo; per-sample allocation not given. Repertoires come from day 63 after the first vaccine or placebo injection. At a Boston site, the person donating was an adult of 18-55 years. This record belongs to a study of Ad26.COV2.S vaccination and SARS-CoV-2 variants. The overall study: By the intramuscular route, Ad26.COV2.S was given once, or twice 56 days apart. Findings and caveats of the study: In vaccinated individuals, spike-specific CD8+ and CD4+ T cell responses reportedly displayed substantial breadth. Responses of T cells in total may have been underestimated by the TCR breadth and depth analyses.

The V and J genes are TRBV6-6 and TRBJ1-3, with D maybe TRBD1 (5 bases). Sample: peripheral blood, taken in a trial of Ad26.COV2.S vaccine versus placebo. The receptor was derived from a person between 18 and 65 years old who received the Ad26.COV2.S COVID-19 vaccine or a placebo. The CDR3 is CASSYSQGRAGNTIYF. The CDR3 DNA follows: TGTGCCAGCAGTTACTCGCAGGGTCGGGCTGGAAACACCATATATTTT.